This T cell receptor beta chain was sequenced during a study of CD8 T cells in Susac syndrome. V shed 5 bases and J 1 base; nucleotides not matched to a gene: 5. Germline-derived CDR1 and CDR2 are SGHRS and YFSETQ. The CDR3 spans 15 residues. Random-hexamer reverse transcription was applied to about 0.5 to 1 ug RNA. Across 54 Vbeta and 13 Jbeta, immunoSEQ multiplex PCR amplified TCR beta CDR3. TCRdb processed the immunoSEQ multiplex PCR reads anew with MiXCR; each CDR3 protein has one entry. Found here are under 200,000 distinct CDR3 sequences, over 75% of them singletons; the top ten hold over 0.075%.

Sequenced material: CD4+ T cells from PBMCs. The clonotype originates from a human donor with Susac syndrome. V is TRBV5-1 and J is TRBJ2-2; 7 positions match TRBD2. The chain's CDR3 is CASRPGTKNTGELFF. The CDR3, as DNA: TGCGCCAGCAGACCCGGGACTAAGAACACCGGGGAGCTGTTTTTT.